This is a list of T cell receptor beta chains from one sample in a study of identifying expanded T cells in peripheral blood. Measured with immunoSEQ multiplex PCR; TCRdb has only the in-frame clones, and not every one. The table includes approximately 130,000 clones, about four fifths detected once. Sequencing was carried out using blood. Every receptor here comes from a person aged 18 to 75 in good health. Both conserved end residues are part of each CDR3. D genes are given only for firm matches. The listing skips clone size in some rows; elsewhere it reads once, few, many or a size class.

TRBJ1-2	-	TRBV4-1	-	TGCGCCAGCAGCCAAGAGCGGGGGTCTAGCACCTTC	CASSQERGSSTF
TRBJ1-1	-	TRBV9	-	TGTGCCAGCAGCGTAGGGAGGAACACGGACACTGAAGCTTTCTTT	CASSVGRNTDTEAFF
TRBJ2-5	-	TRBV7-8	-	TGTGCCAGCAGCCAAGCCAGGGGACATCGGGAGACCCAGTACTTC	CASSQARGHRETQYF
TRBJ2-1	-	TRBV29-1	-	TGCAGCGTTGGCTTGGACGGGGGCTGGCAGTTCTTC	CSVGLDGGWQFF
TRBJ2-1	-	TRBV18	-	TGTGCCAGCTCACCCGACACGACATATGAGCAGTTCTTC	CASSPDTTYEQFF
TRBJ2-7	-	TRBV5-8	-	TGTGCCAGCAGCTTGGCCCCAGTCGGCAGCTTTGAGCAGTACTTC	CASSLAPVGSFEQYF
TRBJ1-2	-	TRBV7-9	-	TGTGCCAGCAGCTTAGAGGCGGGGACCTTACGCAACTTC	CASSLEAGTLRNF
TRBJ2-5	few	TRBV7-2	TRBD2	TGTGCCAGCAGCGTAGCGGGGTTTCAAGAGACCCAGTACTTC	CASSVAGFQETQYF
TRBJ2-7	-	TRBV6-5	TRBD2	TGTGCCAGCAGTGTGGGGCGGGGGGCTGGTGAGCAGTACTTC	CASSVGRGAGEQYF
TRBJ2-4	-	TRBV7-2	TRBD1	TGTGCCAGCAGCCAGGACAGGGGGGTAGCCAAAAACATTCAGTACTTC	CASSQDRGVAKNIQYF
TRBJ1-2	-	TRBV6-5	-	TGTGCCAGCAGTTACGCGGGCAACTATGGCTACACCTTC	CASSYAGNYGYTF
TRBJ1-5	-	TRBV7-9	TRBD1	TGTGCCAGCAGCGAAACAGGGGATCAGCCCCAGCATTTT	CASSETGDQPQHF
TRBJ1-5	-	TRBV7-9	-	TGTGCCAGCAGCTTAGGAGCCGATCAGCCCCAGCATTTT	CASSLGADQPQHF
TRBJ2-7	-	TRBV6-1	-	TGTGCCAGCAGTGTACAGGGACCCCCAGGATCCTACGAGCAGTACTTC	CASSVQGPPGSYEQYF
TRBJ1-1	-	TRBV7-9	-	TGTGCCAGCAGCTTAGCTTCCGGGGAGAACACTGAAGCTTTCTTT	CASSLASGENTEAFF
TRBJ2-1	-	TRBV10-3	TRBD1	TGTGCCATCAGTGCTCCAGGACAGGGTCGAGGTAATGAGCAGTTCTTC	CAISAPGQGRGNEQFF
TRBJ1-4	-	TRBV19	TRBD1	TGTGCCAGTAGTCCCCTCCAGGGGGTGTGGGTCCTGTTTTTT	CASSPLQGVWVLFF
TRBJ1-1	-	TRBV9	-	TGTGCCAGCAGCTCACTCCAGGGGTTTAACACTGAAGCTTTCTTT	CASSSLQGFNTEAFF
TRBJ2-5	-	TRBV4-1	-	TGCGCCAGCAGCCAAGATAGGTACCCGGTGGGGACCCAGTACTTC	CASSQDRYPVGTQYF
TRBJ1-1	-	TRBV5-1	-	TGCGCCACGGCGGCATTTACGATGGCACCTGAAGCTTTCTTT	CATAAFTMAPEAFF
TRBJ1-1	-	TRBV29-1	-	TGCAGCGTTGAAGGTTCTAGGGGAGGTTGGGACACTGAAGCTTTCTTT	CSVEGSRGGWDTEAFF
TRBJ1-2	-	TRBV6-1	-	TGTGCCAGCAGTGTGTCGGACTATGGCTACACCTTC	CASSVSDYGYTF
TRBJ1-2	-	TRBV7-3	-	TGTGCCAGCAGCGTCCAGGGGAACTATGGCTACACCTTC	CASSVQGNYGYTF
TRBJ1-1	-	TRBV14	-	TGTGCCAGCAGCCAAGCTGGGGCAGCGAACACTGAAGCTTTCTTT	CASSQAGAANTEAFF
TRBJ2-7	-	TRBV29-1	-	TGCAGCGTTATTCCCCCCCTAGAGCCTCCCTACGAGCAGTACTTC	CSVIPPLEPPYEQYF
TRBJ1-2	-	TRBV7-2	TRBD1	TGTGCCAGCAGCCCCAGGGGGCGGTCTGGTGGCTACACCTTC	CASSPRGRSGGYTF
TRBJ1-6	-	TRBV4-1	-	TGCGCCAGCAGCCAAGATTGGCAGCTAAATTCACCCCTCCACTTT	CASSQDWQLNSPLHF
TRBJ1-1	-	TRBV27	-	TGTGCCAGCAGTTTAGTCGGCAGGAACACTGAAGCTTTCTTT	CASSLVGRNTEAFF
TRBJ1-4	-	TRBV18	-	TGTGCCAGCTCACCTAAGCTGGCTAATGAAAAACTGTTTTTT	CASSPKLANEKLFF
TRBJ1-1	-	TRBV5-1	-	TGCGCCAGCAGCTTGGTTGCAGGTAGTACTGAAGCTTTCTTT	CASSLVAGSTEAFF
TRBJ2-3	few	TRBV5-1	-	TGCGCCAGCAGCTTTGGGGAGGTCACAGATACGCAGTATTTT	CASSFGEVTDTQYF
TRBJ1-2	once	TRBV6-1	-	TGTGCCAGCATTCCCTCCACCAACTATGGCTACACCTTC	CASIPSTNYGYTF